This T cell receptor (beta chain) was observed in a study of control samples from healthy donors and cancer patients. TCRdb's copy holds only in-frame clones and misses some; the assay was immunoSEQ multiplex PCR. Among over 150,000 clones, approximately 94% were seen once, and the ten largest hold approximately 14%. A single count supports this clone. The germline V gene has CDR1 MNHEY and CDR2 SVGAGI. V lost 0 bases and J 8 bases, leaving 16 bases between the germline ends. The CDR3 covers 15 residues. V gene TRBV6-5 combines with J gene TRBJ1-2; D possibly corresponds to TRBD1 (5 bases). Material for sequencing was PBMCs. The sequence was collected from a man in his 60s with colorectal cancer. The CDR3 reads CASSYSISGQEGYTF. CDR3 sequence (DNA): TGTGCCAGCAGTTACTCGATTTCAGGGCAGGAGGGCTACACCTTC.